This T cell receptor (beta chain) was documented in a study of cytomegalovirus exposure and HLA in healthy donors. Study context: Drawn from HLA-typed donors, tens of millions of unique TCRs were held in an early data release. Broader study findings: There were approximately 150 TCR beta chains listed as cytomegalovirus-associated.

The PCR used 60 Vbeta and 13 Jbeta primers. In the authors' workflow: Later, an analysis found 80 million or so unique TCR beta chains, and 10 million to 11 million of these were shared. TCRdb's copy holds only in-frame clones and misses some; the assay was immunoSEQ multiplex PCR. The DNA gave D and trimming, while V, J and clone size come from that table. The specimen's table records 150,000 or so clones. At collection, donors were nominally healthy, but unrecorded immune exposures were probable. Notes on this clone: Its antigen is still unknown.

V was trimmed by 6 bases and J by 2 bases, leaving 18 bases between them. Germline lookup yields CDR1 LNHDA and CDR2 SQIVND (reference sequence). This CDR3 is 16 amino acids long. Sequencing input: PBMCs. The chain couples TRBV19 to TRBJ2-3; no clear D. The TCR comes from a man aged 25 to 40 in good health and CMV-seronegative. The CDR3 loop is CASRGRRLLLTDTQYF. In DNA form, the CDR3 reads TGTGCCAGTAGAGGAAGGAGACTTCTACTCACAGATACGCAGTATTTT. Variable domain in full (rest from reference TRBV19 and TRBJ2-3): DGGITQSPKYLFRKEGQNVTLSCEQNLNHDAMYWYRQDPGQGLRLIYYSQIVNDFQKGDIAEGYSVSREKKESFPLTVTSAQKNPTAFYLCASRGRRLLLTDTQYFGPGTRLTVL.